This T cell receptor beta chain was obtained from a study of regulatory T cells in long-lasting Graves disease. This sample's time point: newly diagnosed GD, antithyroid drugs for less than 3 months. PBMC-derived RNA was used for the TCR library. Patient provenance is recorded as an endocrinology department in Xi'an, China. Study conclusions and caveats: Persistent cases favored TRBV28, TRBJ1-2 and TRBJ2-5.

Building the TCR beta libraries relied on iRepertoire HTBI primers, and CDR3 regions underwent Arm-PCR. TCRdb redid the calling of the multiplex PCR reads with MiXCR, one entry per CDR3 protein. Here the sample spans roughly 530,000 distinct CDR3 sequences, around 16% being singletons. The CDR3 sequence is 19 residues long. CDR1 and CDR2 (germline): SGHTA, FQGTGA. With 0 bases clipped from V and 7 bases from J, the junction kept 14 bases outside the gene matches. This clonotype came up a few times. Antigen: not known. In addition, the sample was reused for a study of T cells in Graves' hyperthyroidism and ophthalmopathy. As that study records: Diagnostic decisions used clinical symptoms, serum thyroxine and TRAb, thyroid ultrasound and orbital computed tomography.

The sample consisted of peripheral blood mononuclear cells (PBMCs), taken at new diagnosis, from a patient treated with antithyroid drugs. This chain joins TRBV7-3 and TRBJ2-4; 11 bases line up with TRBD2. This clonotype was sampled from a woman between 40 and 65 years old with Graves disease. CDR3 sequence reads: CASSLTPVGNSGGGNIQYF. The CDR3 DNA follows: TGTGCCAGCAGCTTAACCCCAGTTGGAAATAGCGGGGGGGGGAACATTCAGTACTTC.